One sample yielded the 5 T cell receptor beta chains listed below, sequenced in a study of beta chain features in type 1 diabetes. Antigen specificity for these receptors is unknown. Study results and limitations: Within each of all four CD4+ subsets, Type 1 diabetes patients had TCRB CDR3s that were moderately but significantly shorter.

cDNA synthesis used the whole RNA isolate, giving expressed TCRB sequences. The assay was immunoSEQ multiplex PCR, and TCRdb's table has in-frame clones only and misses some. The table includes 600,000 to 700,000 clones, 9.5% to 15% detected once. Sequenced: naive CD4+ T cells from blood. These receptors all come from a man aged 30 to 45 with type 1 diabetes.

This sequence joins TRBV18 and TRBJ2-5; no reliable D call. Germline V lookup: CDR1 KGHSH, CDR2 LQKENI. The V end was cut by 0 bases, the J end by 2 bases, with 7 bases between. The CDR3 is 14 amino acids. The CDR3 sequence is CASSPPASQETQYF. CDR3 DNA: TGTGCCAGCTCACCACCCGCCAGTCAAGAGACCCAGTACTTC.

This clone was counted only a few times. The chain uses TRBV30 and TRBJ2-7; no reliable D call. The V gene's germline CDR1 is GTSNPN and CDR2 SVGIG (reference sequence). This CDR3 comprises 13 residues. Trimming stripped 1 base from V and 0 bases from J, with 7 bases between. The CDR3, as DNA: TGTGCCTGGAGTGGTGGTCTCTCCTACGAGCAGTACTTC. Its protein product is CAWSGGLSYEQYF.

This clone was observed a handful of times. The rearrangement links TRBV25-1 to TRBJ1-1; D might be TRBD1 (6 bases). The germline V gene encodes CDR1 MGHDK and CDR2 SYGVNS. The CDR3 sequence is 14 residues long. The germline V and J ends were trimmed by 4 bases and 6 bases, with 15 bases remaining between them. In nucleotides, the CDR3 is TGTGCCAGCAGTGGGGGGCTAATTGACCCTGAAGCTTTCTTT. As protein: CASSGGLIDPEAFF.

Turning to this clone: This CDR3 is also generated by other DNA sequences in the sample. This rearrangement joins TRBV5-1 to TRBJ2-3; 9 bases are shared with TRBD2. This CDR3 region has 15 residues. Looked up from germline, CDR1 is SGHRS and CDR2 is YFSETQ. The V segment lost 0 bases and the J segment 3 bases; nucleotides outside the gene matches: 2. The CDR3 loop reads CASSLGLAGTDTQYF. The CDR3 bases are TGCGCCAGCAGCTTGGGGCTAGCGGGGACAGATACGCAGTATTTT.

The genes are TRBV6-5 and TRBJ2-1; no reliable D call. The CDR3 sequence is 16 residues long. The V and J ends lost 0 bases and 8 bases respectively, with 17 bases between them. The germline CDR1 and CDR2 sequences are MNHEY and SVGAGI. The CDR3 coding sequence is TGTGCCAGCAGTTACTCGCTGGCCTTTTTGGTTGATGAGCAGTTCTTC. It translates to CASSYSLAFLVDEQFF.